This is a list of T cell receptor beta chains from one sample in a study of blood T cell repertoires in COVID-19. Sequencing was performed with immunoSEQ multiplex PCR; in TCRdb, only in-frame clones are kept and a portion is missing. The repertoire holds some 300,000 clones, with around four fifths as singletons. The sequenced material came from peripheral blood. Source of these receptors: a woman between 50 and 59 years old with active or convalescent COVID-19. The CDR3 runs from the conserved cysteine through the conserved F or W. Fields, in order: D gene, V gene, clone size, J gene, CDR3 DNA, CDR3 protein. The D gene is left open where the match is weak. For some rows the clone size is stated as once, few or many, or as a class when expanded; others skip it.

D: TRBD1; V: TRBV19; size: NA; J: TRBJ1-5; DNA: TGTGCCAGTAGCCTCTCCGGGACAGGGGGCGTTCAGCCCCAGCATTTT; CDR3: CASSLSGTGGVQPQHF
D: TRBD2; V: TRBV18; size: NA; J: TRBJ2-3; DNA: TGTGCCAGCTCATCCTTGAGCGGGAGGAAGGCAGATACGCAGTATTTT; CDR3: CASSSLSGRKADTQYF
D: NA; V: TRBV12-1; size: NA; J: TRBJ2-7; DNA: TGTGCCAGCAGCAAATATAGCGCCGGAGACTACGAGCAGTACTTC; CDR3: CASSKYSAGDYEQYF
D: NA; V: TRBV27; size: NA; J: TRBJ1-1; DNA: TGTGCCAGCAGGAGAAGTCTCGCAGGAGGCCGAACTGAAGCTTTCTTT; CDR3: CASRRSLAGGRTEAFF
D: NA; V: TRBV21-1; size: NA; J: TRBJ1-4; DNA: TGTGCCAGCAGCAAAACTTGCAGGGAACCAACTAATGAAAAACTGTTTTTT; CDR3: CASSKTCREPTNEKLFF
D: NA; V: TRBV5-1; size: NA; J: TRBJ2-3; DNA: TGCGCCAGCAGCCCGGATTTATTGGGACTGCTAGCAGACACAGATACGCAGTATTTT; CDR3: CASSPDLLGLLADTDTQYF
D: NA; V: TRBV6-5; size: NA; J: TRBJ1-2; DNA: TGTGCCAGCACCCGCGAACCCTTTTCCTATGGCTACACCTTC; CDR3: CASTREPFSYGYTF
D: TRBD1; V: TRBV19; size: NA; J: TRBJ1-2; DNA: TGTGCCAGTAGTATGACAGGGCGATCCAGAATTTCTAACTATGGCTACACCTTC; CDR3: CASSMTGRSRISNYGYTF
D: TRBD1; V: TRBV11-1; size: NA; J: TRBJ2-2; DNA: TGTGCCAGCAGCTTACACAGGGGGAGCGCCGGGGAGCTGTTTTTT; CDR3: CASSLHRGSAGELFF
D: NA; V: TRBV5-6; size: few; J: TRBJ1-2; DNA: TGTGCCAGCAGCTGGGGAACGGGGGGCTACACCTTC; CDR3: CASSWGTGGYTF
D: TRBD2; V: TRBV30; size: NA; J: TRBJ2-7; DNA: TGTGCCTGGAGGCACCGGGACCCGTGGACTAGCGGGAGTCGGTACGAGCAGTACTTC; CDR3: CAWRHRDPWTSGSRYEQYF
D: NA; V: TRBV7-9; size: NA; J: TRBJ2-4; DNA: TGTGCCAGCAGCCCGGACAGTTGGAAAAACATTCAGTACTTC; CDR3: CASSPDSWKNIQYF
D: NA; V: TRBV19; size: NA; J: TRBJ2-1; DNA: TGTGCTTCAGGAGCGGACTCCTACAATGAGCAGTTCTTC; CDR3: CASGADSYNEQFF
D: TRBD1; V: TRBV12-5; size: NA; J: TRBJ1-5; DNA: TGTGCTAGTGGTTTGTTGGGACAGCGACACATCTCCTTCCTTAATAGCAATCAGCCCCAGCATTTT; CDR3: CASGLLGQRHISFLNSNQPQHF
D: TRBD1; V: TRBV25-1; size: NA; J: TRBJ1-1; DNA: TGTGCCAGCAGTGATCCCGGGACAGAGGAGAACACTGAAGCTTTCTTT; CDR3: CASSDPGTEENTEAFF
D: NA; V: TRBV23-1; size: NA; J: TRBJ1-1; DNA: TGCGCCAGCAGTCAAGGGAGCACTGAAGCTTTCTTT; CDR3: CASSQGSTEAFF
D: TRBD1; V: TRBV6-5; size: many; J: TRBJ2-5; DNA: TGTGCCAGCAGTCTCTTACAGGGGACCCAAGAGACCCAGTACTTC; CDR3: CASSLLQGTQETQYF
D: NA; V: TRBV7-2; size: NA; J: TRBJ1-5; DNA: TGTGCCAGCAGCTTTAGTGACAGGACGGGTGATCAGCCCCAGCATTTT; CDR3: CASSFSDRTGDQPQHF
D: NA; V: TRBV3-1/TRBV3-2; size: NA; J: TRBJ1-1; DNA: TGTGCCAGCAGCCAAGAGGGGGGGAAAGCTTTCTTT; CDR3: CASSQEGGKAFF
D: NA; V: TRBV6-5; size: NA; J: TRBJ1-3; DNA: TGTGCCAGCAGGCGACAGATCTCTGGAAACACCATATATTTT; CDR3: CASRRQISGNTIYF
D: NA; V: TRBV30; size: NA; J: TRBJ1-3; DNA: TGTGCCTGGAGTGCAGGGTTTGGAGGAAACACCATATATTTT; CDR3: CAWSAGFGGNTIYF
D: TRBD1; V: TRBV30; size: many; J: TRBJ2-7; DNA: TGTGCCTGGAGTTCGGACAGGGGGCGTGAGCAGTACTTC; CDR3: CAWSSDRGREQYF
D: TRBD1; V: TRBV28; size: once; J: TRBJ1-2; DNA: TGTGCCAGCAGTTCCCCGTTTAAAGTACAGGGGAACTATGGCTACACCTTC; CDR3: CASSSPFKVQGNYGYTF
D: TRBD1; V: TRBV5-1; size: NA; J: TRBJ1-3; DNA: TGCGCCAGCAGCCCCTCACAGGGGCCATCCTCTGGAAACACCATATATTTT; CDR3: CASSPSQGPSSGNTIYF
D: TRBD2; V: TRBV19; size: NA; J: TRBJ2-7; DNA: TGTGCCAGTAGTTCCGGCGGGACTAGTCGCGAGCAGTACTTC; CDR3: CASSSGGTSREQYF
D: NA; V: TRBV2; size: NA; J: TRBJ2-1; DNA: TGTGCCAGCAGTTATGGGGACTTATACAATGAGCAGTTCTTC; CDR3: CASSYGDLYNEQFF
D: TRBD2; V: TRBV19; size: once; J: TRBJ2-1; DNA: TGTGCCAGTAGTATAGTTAAAACTAGCGGGTACAATGAGCAGTTCTTC; CDR3: CASSIVKTSGYNEQFF
D: NA; V: TRBV18; size: NA; J: TRBJ1-1; DNA: TGTGCCAGCTCACCAGTTCAGGGCAGTGGCACTGAAGCTTTCTTT; CDR3: CASSPVQGSGTEAFF
D: TRBD1; V: TRBV24-1; size: NA; J: TRBJ2-1; DNA: TGTGCCACCAGTGACCCCGGGACAGGGGGTAATGAGCAGTTCTTC; CDR3: CATSDPGTGGNEQFF
D: TRBD2; V: TRBV5-6; size: NA; J: TRBJ2-7; DNA: TGTGCCAGCAGCTTGGGACTAGCTAGCGAGCAGTACTTC; CDR3: CASSLGLASEQYF
D: NA; V: TRBV9; size: NA; J: TRBJ2-5; DNA: TGTGCCAGCAGCGCGCAGGGGGAGGCCCAGTACTTC; CDR3: CASSAQGEAQYF
D: TRBD1; V: TRBV7-8; size: NA; J: TRBJ2-7; DNA: TGTGCCAGCAGCTCGACGGGGGAGACAGGGGGCGACGAGCAGTACTTC; CDR3: CASSSTGETGGDEQYF
D: NA; V: TRBV29-1; size: NA; J: TRBJ1-1; DNA: TGCAGCGTCATGCCCAGGTTGAACACTGAAGCTTTCTTT; CDR3: CSVMPRLNTEAFF
D: TRBD1; V: TRBV6-5; size: NA; J: TRBJ1-2; DNA: TGTGCCAGCAGATTTGGACAGGGGTCTCGTGGCGGCTACACCTTC; CDR3: CASRFGQGSRGGYTF
D: NA; V: TRBV5-5; size: NA; J: TRBJ1-5; DNA: TGTGCCAGCAGCTTTTCCGGGGGGCTCAATCAGCCCCAGCATTTT; CDR3: CASSFSGGLNQPQHF
D: NA; V: TRBV3-1/TRBV3-2; size: NA; J: TRBJ2-4; DNA: TGTGCCAGCAGCCAACCAGGGTCGGCCAAAAACATTCAGTACTTC; CDR3: CASSQPGSAKNIQYF
D: NA; V: TRBV7-7; size: NA; J: TRBJ2-1; DNA: TGTGCCAGCAGCGCCCGGGACAACTTCGGCCTCGACTACAATGAGCAGTTCTTC; CDR3: CASSARDNFGLDYNEQFF
D: NA; V: TRBV5-6; size: NA; J: TRBJ2-7; DNA: TGTGCCAGCAGCTTGGCGGGGGTTCCCTACGAGCAGTACTTC; CDR3: CASSLAGVPYEQYF
D: NA; V: TRBV20-1; size: NA; J: TRBJ2-5; DNA: TGCAGTGCTAGGGACAGTATGGGGGTCTACTTC; CDR3: CSARDSMGVYF
D: TRBD2; V: TRBV10-2; size: few; J: TRBJ2-1; DNA: TGCGCCAGCGGGGGGACTAGCGTCAATGAGCAGTTCTTC; CDR3: CASGGTSVNEQFF
D: NA; V: TRBV7-2; size: NA; J: TRBJ1-2; DNA: TGTGCCAGCAGCTTAGTCCGGGCTAACTATGGCTACACCTTC; CDR3: CASSLVRANYGYTF
D: TRBD1; V: TRBV6-1; size: NA; J: TRBJ2-7; DNA: TGTGCCAGCAGTGAAGGACAGGGCGATAAGTACTTC; CDR3: CASSEGQGDKYF
D: NA; V: TRBV23-1; size: NA; J: TRBJ1-5; DNA: TGCGCCAGCAGTCTGAGCGCGGGAAATCAGCCCCAGCATTTT; CDR3: CASSLSAGNQPQHF
D: TRBD1; V: TRBV11-2; size: NA; J: TRBJ1-4; DNA: TGTGCCAGCAGCTTCCCTCCCGGGACAGGGAGGGATCGTAATGAAAAACTGTTTTTT; CDR3: CASSFPPGTGRDRNEKLFF
D: NA; V: TRBV7-2; size: NA; J: TRBJ2-5; DNA: TGTGCCAGCAGTGGAGGGGGCGGGGGGAAAGAGACCCAGTACTTC; CDR3: CASSGGGGGKETQYF
D: TRBD2; V: TRBV25-1; size: once; J: TRBJ2-7; DNA: TGTGCCAGCAGTAAGACTAGCGGGGGTGAGCAGTACTTC; CDR3: CASSKTSGGEQYF
D: TRBD2; V: TRBV10-3; size: NA; J: TRBJ2-1; DNA: TGTGCCATCAGTGACTATACTAGCGGGAGGGGGTCGGGCAATGAGCAGTTCTTC; CDR3: CAISDYTSGRGSGNEQFF
D: TRBD1; V: TRBV5-1; size: NA; J: TRBJ2-2; DNA: TGCGCCAGCAGCTTGGCGGAAACAGGGGGCAATACCGGGGAGCTGTTTTTT; CDR3: CASSLAETGGNTGELFF
D: NA; V: TRBV18; size: NA; J: TRBJ2-3; DNA: TGTGCCAGCTCTAACTCCGAGCTAGATACGCAGTATTTT; CDR3: CASSNSELDTQYF
D: NA; V: TRBV19; size: NA; J: TRBJ1-2; DNA: TGTGCCAGTACTCCTTTAACAGGGAACTATGGCTACACCTTC; CDR3: CASTPLTGNYGYTF
D: NA; V: TRBV7-2; size: NA; J: TRBJ2-5; DNA: TGTGCCAGCAGCTTAGCCGGACAGCTACCACAAGAGACCCAGTACTTC; CDR3: CASSLAGQLPQETQYF